This T cell receptor (beta chain) was captured in a study of CD8 T cells in ankylosing spondylitis. Notes on the study in general: It was reported that disease-linked clones were significantly enriched in matched ankylosing spondylitis synovial fluid. Seemingly distinctive of ankylosing spondylitis blood was a TCR beta motif formed by eight highly homologous variants.

In its sample, this clonotype was seen many times. What it binds is not known. TCRdb processed the 5' RACE reads anew with MiXCR; each CDR3 protein has one entry. The table lists a few hundred thousand distinct CDR3 sequences, under 25% of them singletons. Germline CDR1 MNHEY, CDR2 SMNVEV (reference sequence). CDR3 length equals 14 residues. Trimming removed 5 bases from V and 1 base from J, with 10 bases in between. The chain employs TRBV27 and TRBJ2-3; D not certain. Sample: blood, either unsorted or a sorted T cell fraction (not recorded which). This TCR came from a male donor with ankylosing spondylitis. The CDR3 loop reads CASSPPPGTDTQYF. Written as DNA, the CDR3 is TGTGCCAGCAGTCCCCCCCCGGGCACAGATACGCAGTATTTT.